The present T cell receptor beta chain was sequenced within a study of identical twins. The CDR3 sequence is 14 residues long. Germline V gene sequence: CDR1 SGHRS, CDR2 YFSETQ. Between the trimmed V and J ends, which lost 7 bases and 1 base, there was a span of 13 bases. TCRdb reanalysed the 5' RACE reads using MiXCR and keeps one entry per CDR3 protein. Found here are some 590,000 distinct CDR3 sequences, more than 9% of them singletons; the top ten hold around 3.2%. The donors were all healthy and Caucasian. This sample was shared with a second study, whose subject was yellow fever vaccine responses in identical twins.

The chain recombines TRBV5-1 with TRBJ2-3; perhaps TRBD2 as D (5 bases). Input material: PBMCs. The receptor was derived from a woman under 30 in good health. CDR3 sequence reads: CASSGLLGTDTQYF. CDR3 sequence (DNA): TGCGCCAGCTCCGGACTGTTGGGCACAGATACGCAGTATTTT. The variable domain in full, with the rest retrieved from reference TRBV5-1 and TRBJ2-3, is KAGVTQTPRYLIKTRGQQVTLSCSPISGHRSVSWYQQTPGQGLQFLFEYFSETQRNKGNFPGRFSGRQFSNSRSEMNVSTLELGDSALYLCASSGLLGTDTQYFGPGTRLTVL.